These T cell receptor beta chains were read from a single sample in a study of blood T cell repertoires in COVID-19. Profiling relied on immunoSEQ multiplex PCR, and the TCRdb table lists in-frame clones only, not all of them. The data hold fewer than 75,000 clones, with roughly 73% observed a single time. The sample comprised peripheral blood. Receptors were obtained from a woman aged 60-75 years with acute or convalescent COVID-19. Both conserved end residues are part of each CDR3. A D gene is named only where the DNA matches it firmly. Expanded clones get a size class; other rows say once, few or many, or leave the size out.

J: TRBJ2-3
V: TRBV19
D: TRBD2
length: 15
size: .
DNA: TGTGCCAGTAACTCCGGACTAGCGGGGCCAGATACGCAGTATTTT
CDR3: CASNSGLAGPDTQYF

J: TRBJ2-1
V: TRBV4-3
D: .
length: 13
size: .
DNA: TGCGCCAGCAGCCAAGATGTGGCAAATGAGCAGTTCTTC
CDR3: CASSQDVANEQFF

J: TRBJ1-2
V: TRBV20-1
D: .
length: 13
size: .
DNA: TGCAGTGCTAGTAGCGGCTGGGGCTATGGCTACACCTTC
CDR3: CSASSGWGYGYTF

J: TRBJ2-1
V: TRBV28
D: .
length: 12
size: .
DNA: TGTGCCAGCAGTTTAGCGGGGAATGAGCAGTTCTTC
CDR3: CASSLAGNEQFF

J: TRBJ2-1
V: TRBV3-1/TRBV3-2
D: .
length: 15
size: .
DNA: TGTGCCAGCAGCCAACGAGACAGTCGCACCAATGAGCAGTTCTTC
CDR3: CASSQRDSRTNEQFF

J: TRBJ2-3
V: TRBV10-3
D: TRBD2
length: 16
size: once
DNA: TGTGCCATCAGCCGGACTAGCGGGGGGCGCACAGATACGCAGTATTTT
CDR3: CAISRTSGGRTDTQYF

J: TRBJ1-2
V: TRBV13
D: .
length: 12
size: .
DNA: TGTGCCAGCAGCCCCCAGACAGGCGGCTACACCTTC
CDR3: CASSPQTGGYTF

J: TRBJ1-6
V: TRBV2
D: .
length: 12
size: .
DNA: TGTGCCAGCGGGGGGTACAATTCACCCCTCCACTTT
CDR3: CASGGYNSPLHF

J: TRBJ2-7
V: TRBV19
D: TRBD1
length: 12
size: .
DNA: TGTGCCTGCGACAGGGGGCGAGGGGAGCAGTACTTC
CDR3: CACDRGRGEQYF

J: TRBJ1-4
V: TRBV11-2
D: TRBD1
length: 16
size: once
DNA: TGTGCCAGCAGCTCGGGGACAGTGCGGTCTAATGAAAAACTGTTTTTT
CDR3: CASSSGTVRSNEKLFF

J: TRBJ2-1
V: TRBV2
D: .
length: 13
size: .
DNA: TGTGCCAGCAGTGAACTAGAGTACAATGAGCAGTTCTTC
CDR3: CASSELEYNEQFF

J: TRBJ1-4
V: TRBV27
D: TRBD1
length: 19
size: .
DNA: TGTGCCAGCAGTCCTACTACCGGGACAGGGCGGCCCCGAAATGAAAAACTGTTTTTT
CDR3: CASSPTTGTGRPRNEKLFF

J: TRBJ2-7
V: TRBV29-1
D: .
length: 11
size: .
DNA: TGCAGCGCAGAGGGGGCCTACGAGCAGTACTTC
CDR3: CSAEGAYEQYF

J: TRBJ2-2
V: TRBV18
D: .
length: 15
size: .
DNA: TGTGCCAGCTCCCTCTACGGGGAACGGAACGGGGAGCTGTTTTTT
CDR3: CASSLYGERNGELFF

J: TRBJ1-5
V: TRBV3-1/TRBV3-2
D: .
length: 17
size: .
DNA: TGTGCCAGCAGCCATCTTTTGGGGGGTTATAGCAATCAGCCCCAGCATTTT
CDR3: CASSHLLGGYSNQPQHF

J: TRBJ2-1
V: TRBV4-2
D: .
length: 15
size: .
DNA: TGTGCCAGCAGCCAAGGGCAGGAGGGATGGAATGAGCAGTTCTTC
CDR3: CASSQGQEGWNEQFF

J: TRBJ2-7
V: TRBV5-1
D: .
length: 14
size: .
DNA: TGCGCCAGCAGGTCCTCCGTCTCCCCCTACGAGCAGTACTTC
CDR3: CASRSSVSPYEQYF

J: TRBJ2-7
V: TRBV12-5
D: TRBD1
length: 13
size: .
DNA: TGTGCTAGTAGATTACAGGGGTCCTACGAGCAGTACTTC
CDR3: CASRLQGSYEQYF

J: TRBJ2-1
V: TRBV15
D: .
length: 12
size: .
DNA: TGTGCCACCAGCAGACCTAGAGTTGAGCAGTTCTTC
CDR3: CATSRPRVEQFF

J: TRBJ2-7
V: TRBV7-9
D: TRBD2
length: 16
size: .
DNA: TGTGCCAGCAGCTTTCCGAGCGGGGGAACCTCCTACGAGCAGTACTTC
CDR3: CASSFPSGGTSYEQYF